A selection of T cell receptor beta chains follows, all from one sample in a study of shared clonotypes between healthy human individuals. The table came from immunoSEQ multiplex PCR; TCRdb's copy has only in-frame clones and leaves some out. The table lists 2 million to 2.5 million clones, about 95% of them singletons. Input material: naive CD4+ T cells sorted from blood. The receptors originated from a man younger than 35 in good health. CDR3s include the opening cysteine and the closing phenylalanine or tryptophan. The D gene is left open where the match is weak.

J gene,D gene,V gene,CDR3 protein,CDR3 DNA
TRBJ2-7,NA,TRBV15,CATSRGDQLAYEQYF,TGTGCCACCAGCAGGGGGGACCAACTAGCCTACGAGCAGTACTTC
TRBJ2-1,NA,TRBV28,CASKLDQISYNEQFF,TGTGCCAGCAAGCTCGACCAAATCTCCTACAATGAGCAGTTCTTC
TRBJ2-1,TRBD2,TRBV5-1,CASSSPLAGLYNEQFF,TGCGCCAGCAGCTCCCCACTAGCGGGGCTCTACAATGAGCAGTTCTTC
TRBJ1-2,NA,TRBV29-1,CSVEDFIQSGYTF,TGCAGCGTTGAAGATTTTATACAGAGTGGCTACACCTTC
TRBJ2-2,NA,TRBV10-3,CAINTGKYTGELFF,TGTGCCATCAATACGGGGAAATACACCGGGGAGCTGTTTTTT
TRBJ2-3,NA,TRBV27,CASSLGRRTDTQYF,TGTGCCAGCTCGCTCGGACGCCGCACAGATACGCAGTATTTT
TRBJ2-2,NA,TRBV5-1,CASSFKRDTGELFF,TGCGCCAGCAGCTTTAAAAGGGACACCGGGGAGCTGTTTTTT
TRBJ2-3,NA,TRBV7-7,CASSLDVVDTQYF,TGTGCTAGCAGCTTAGATGTGGTAGATACGCAGTATTTT
TRBJ1-2,NA,TRBV9,CASSVHGEYGYTF,TGTGCCAGCAGCGTACACGGAGAATATGGCTACACCTTC
TRBJ1-2,NA,TRBV28,CASSLLTASMGGGYTF,TGTGCCAGCAGTTTACTCACCGCGTCTATGGGGGGTGGCTACACCTTC
TRBJ1-4,NA,TRBV30,CAWSRTEATINEKLFF,TGTGCCTGGAGTCGAACGGAGGCAACGATTAATGAAAAACTGTTTTTT
TRBJ2-2,TRBD2,TRBV18,CASSPQLAGGSTGELFF,TGTGCCAGCTCACCACAACTAGCGGGAGGGAGCACCGGGGAGCTGTTTTTT
TRBJ2-1,NA,TRBV5-4,CASSLDRGSYNEQFF,TGTGCCAGCAGCTTGGATCGGGGGAGCTACAATGAGCAGTTCTTC
TRBJ1-6,NA,TRBV7-2,CASSYPAAENSPLHF,TGTGCCAGCAGCTACCCCGCGGCAGAGAATTCACCCCTCCACTTT
TRBJ1-6,TRBD1,TRBV2,CASSFPPGQGTHNSPLHF,TGTGCCAGCAGTTTCCCTCCGGGACAGGGGACCCATAATTCACCCCTCCACTTT
TRBJ2-3,TRBD2,TRBV30,CAWSVRLAADTQYF,TGTGCCTGGAGTGTAAGGCTAGCGGCAGATACGCAGTATTTT